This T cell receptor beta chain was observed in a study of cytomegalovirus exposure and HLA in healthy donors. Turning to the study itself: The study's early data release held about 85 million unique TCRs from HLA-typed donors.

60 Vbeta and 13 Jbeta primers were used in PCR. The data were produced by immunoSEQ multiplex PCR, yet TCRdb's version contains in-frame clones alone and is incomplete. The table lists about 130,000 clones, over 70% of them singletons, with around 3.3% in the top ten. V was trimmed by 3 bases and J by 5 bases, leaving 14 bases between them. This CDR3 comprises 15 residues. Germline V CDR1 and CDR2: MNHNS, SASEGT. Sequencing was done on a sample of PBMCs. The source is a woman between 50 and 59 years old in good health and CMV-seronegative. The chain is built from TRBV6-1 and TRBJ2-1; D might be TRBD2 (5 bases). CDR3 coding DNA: TGTGCCAGCAGTGAGTTAGGTGGAGCGGACAATGAGCAGTTCTTC. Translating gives CASSELGGADNEQFF.